This is a list of T cell receptor beta chains from one sample in a study of T cell responses to AZD1222 COVID-19 vaccine. Some clones are missing from TCRdb's copy, which holds only in-frame ones; the method was immunoSEQ multiplex PCR. This sample yields tens of thousands of clones, of which about 90% are seen a single time; under 3.5% belongs to the top ten. The sequenced sample was peripheral blood, obtained 28 days after the second AZD1222 dose. The source is an adult who received the AZD1222 COVID-19 vaccine. CDR3s include the opening cysteine and the closing phenylalanine or tryptophan. The order of the fields is V gene, CDR3 length, D gene, J gene, clone size, CDR3 DNA, CDR3 protein. A D gene is named only where the DNA matches it firmly. The size of a clone is reported for some rows only, either as once, few or many, or as a class for expanded clones.

v_call: TRBV5-5
cdr3_length: 16
d_call: TRBD2
j_call: TRBJ2-7
clone_size: NA
cdr3_nt: TGTGCCAGCAGCTTCGGGGCGGGGGGAGGTCGGTCCGAGCAGTACTTC
cdr3_aa: CASSFGAGGGRSEQYF

v_call: TRBV30
cdr3_length: 13
d_call: NA
j_call: TRBJ2-1
clone_size: few
cdr3_nt: TGTGCCTGCCTCCGGGGAACTTACAATGAGCAGTTCTTC
cdr3_aa: CACLRGTYNEQFF

v_call: TRBV29-1
cdr3_length: 11
d_call: NA
j_call: TRBJ1-2
clone_size: NA
cdr3_nt: TGCAGCGTTGCCCTAGGGAGCGGCTACACCTTC
cdr3_aa: CSVALGSGYTF

v_call: TRBV27
cdr3_length: 13
d_call: NA
j_call: TRBJ2-7
clone_size: NA
cdr3_nt: TGTGCCAGCAGTTGGACCAGGGCCTACGAGCAGTACTTC
cdr3_aa: CASSWTRAYEQYF

v_call: TRBV27
cdr3_length: 16
d_call: TRBD1
j_call: TRBJ2-7
clone_size: NA
cdr3_nt: TGTGCCAGCAGTTTTTTATTAGGGGGACAGATCGACGAGCAGTACTTC
cdr3_aa: CASSFLLGGQIDEQYF

v_call: TRBV18
cdr3_length: 15
d_call: TRBD1
j_call: TRBJ1-1
clone_size: NA
cdr3_nt: TGTGCCAGCTCACCTTCGGGACAGACTAACACTGAAGCTTTCTTT
cdr3_aa: CASSPSGQTNTEAFF

v_call: TRBV11-3
cdr3_length: 16
d_call: TRBD1
j_call: TRBJ1-1
clone_size: NA
cdr3_nt: TGTGCCAGCAGCACCGGACAGGGGGCGGTGAACACTGAAGCTTTCTTT
cdr3_aa: CASSTGQGAVNTEAFF

v_call: TRBV28
cdr3_length: 15
d_call: NA
j_call: TRBJ1-2
clone_size: NA
cdr3_nt: TGTGCCAGCAGTCCGGGCGGGGCGAGAAACTATGGCTACACCTTC
cdr3_aa: CASSPGGARNYGYTF

v_call: TRBV7-3
cdr3_length: 15
d_call: TRBD1
j_call: TRBJ1-2
clone_size: NA
cdr3_nt: TGTGCCAGCAGCCCAACCGGGACAGGGGGCTATGGCTACACCTTC
cdr3_aa: CASSPTGTGGYGYTF

v_call: TRBV30
cdr3_length: 14
d_call: TRBD2
j_call: TRBJ2-7
clone_size: NA
cdr3_nt: TGTGCCTGGAGTGTAGTCGCGGGGGGGAACCAGCAGTACTTC
cdr3_aa: CAWSVVAGGNQQYF

v_call: TRBV7-9
cdr3_length: 18
d_call: TRBD1
j_call: TRBJ1-2
clone_size: few
cdr3_nt: TGTGCCAGCAGCTTAGGGATTTCCGGGACAGGGTTTGACTATGGCTACACCTTC
cdr3_aa: CASSLGISGTGFDYGYTF

v_call: TRBV11-2
cdr3_length: 12
d_call: NA
j_call: TRBJ1-6
clone_size: NA
cdr3_nt: TGTGCCAGCAGCTTCCACAATTCACCCCTCCACTTT
cdr3_aa: CASSFHNSPLHF

v_call: TRBV5-1
cdr3_length: 14
d_call: NA
j_call: TRBJ1-3
clone_size: NA
cdr3_nt: TGCGCCAGCAGCTTGTCTGGCTCTGGAAACACCATATATTTT
cdr3_aa: CASSLSGSGNTIYF

v_call: TRBV25-1
cdr3_length: 14
d_call: NA
j_call: TRBJ1-2
clone_size: NA
cdr3_nt: TGTGCCAGCAGTGATGGGGGGGCGGCCTATGGCTACACCTTC
cdr3_aa: CASSDGGAAYGYTF

v_call: TRBV19
cdr3_length: 17
d_call: NA
j_call: TRBJ1-5
clone_size: NA
cdr3_nt: TGTGCCAGTAGTAGCCCCAACTGGGGGGGGGTTAAGCAGCCCCAGCATTTT
cdr3_aa: CASSSPNWGGVKQPQHF

v_call: TRBV19
cdr3_length: 15
d_call: NA
j_call: TRBJ2-6
clone_size: NA
cdr3_nt: TGTGCCAGTAAGGCCGGGATCTCTGGGGCCAACGTCCTGACTTTC
cdr3_aa: CASKAGISGANVLTF

v_call: TRBV6-1
cdr3_length: 15
d_call: NA
j_call: TRBJ1-2
clone_size: NA
cdr3_nt: TGTGCCAGCAGTGAAAGGTCAGCCCGTCGAGATGGCTACACCTTC
cdr3_aa: CASSERSARRDGYTF

v_call: TRBV4-3
cdr3_length: 17
d_call: TRBD2
j_call: TRBJ2-5
clone_size: NA
cdr3_nt: TGCGCCAGCAGCCCCCATTTGGGGGGACTAGGGGGAGAGACCCAGTACTTC
cdr3_aa: CASSPHLGGLGGETQYF

v_call: TRBV9
cdr3_length: 14
d_call: NA
j_call: TRBJ1-2
clone_size: NA
cdr3_nt: TGTGCCAGCAGCGTAGGACGGCTTAGGTCTGGCTACACCTTC
cdr3_aa: CASSVGRLRSGYTF

v_call: TRBV18
cdr3_length: 14
d_call: TRBD1
j_call: TRBJ1-6
clone_size: once
cdr3_nt: TGTGCCAGCTCAAGAGGGACAGACAATTCACCCCTCCACTTT
cdr3_aa: CASSRGTDNSPLHF

v_call: TRBV5-1
cdr3_length: 14
d_call: NA
j_call: TRBJ1-2
clone_size: once
cdr3_nt: TGCGCCAGCAGCTTGGGACAGCTCAGCTATGGCTACACCTTC
cdr3_aa: CASSLGQLSYGYTF

v_call: TRBV28
cdr3_length: 14
d_call: NA
j_call: TRBJ2-5
clone_size: NA
cdr3_nt: TGTGCCAGCAGTTTCAGTATCGTCCAAGAGACCCAGTACTTC
cdr3_aa: CASSFSIVQETQYF

v_call: TRBV3-1/TRBV3-2
cdr3_length: 15
d_call: NA
j_call: TRBJ1-3
clone_size: NA
cdr3_nt: TGTGCCAGCAGCCTAGGGACTTACACTGGAAACACCATATATTTT
cdr3_aa: CASSLGTYTGNTIYF

v_call: TRBV4-2
cdr3_length: 14
d_call: NA
j_call: TRBJ1-4
clone_size: NA
cdr3_nt: TGTGCCAGCAGCCAAGACAGGGGCGATGAAAAACTGTTTTTT
cdr3_aa: CASSQDRGDEKLFF

v_call: TRBV9
cdr3_length: 14
d_call: NA
j_call: TRBJ1-2
clone_size: NA
cdr3_nt: TGTGCCAGCAGAGCCCCGGGAGGCAATTATGGCTACACCTTC
cdr3_aa: CASRAPGGNYGYTF

v_call: TRBV11-3
cdr3_length: 15
d_call: NA
j_call: TRBJ1-1
clone_size: NA
cdr3_nt: TGTGCCAGCAGTTATAGGTCAGCATGGAACACTGAAGCTTTCTTT
cdr3_aa: CASSYRSAWNTEAFF

v_call: TRBV3-1/TRBV3-2
cdr3_length: 18
d_call: TRBD2
j_call: TRBJ2-1
clone_size: NA
cdr3_nt: TGTGCCAGCAGCCAAGGGCGACTAGCGGGGAGCTCCTACAATGAGCAGTTCTTC
cdr3_aa: CASSQGRLAGSSYNEQFF

v_call: TRBV5-4
cdr3_length: 14
d_call: NA
j_call: TRBJ1-2
clone_size: NA
cdr3_nt: TGTGCCAGCAGCTTGCGGCAGGGGATTGCCGGCTACACCTTC
cdr3_aa: CASSLRQGIAGYTF

v_call: TRBV28
cdr3_length: 16
d_call: NA
j_call: TRBJ2-3
clone_size: NA
cdr3_nt: TGTGCCAGCAGTTTCCCCAGGGGAACCTACACAGATACGCAGTATTTT
cdr3_aa: CASSFPRGTYTDTQYF

v_call: TRBV4-2
cdr3_length: 18
d_call: NA
j_call: TRBJ2-3
clone_size: NA
cdr3_nt: TGTGCCAGCAGCCAAGATCTTCGAAGCCAGCAGATCACAGATACGCAGTATTTT
cdr3_aa: CASSQDLRSQQITDTQYF

v_call: TRBV3-1/TRBV3-2
cdr3_length: 14
d_call: NA
j_call: TRBJ1-1
clone_size: NA
cdr3_nt: TGTGCCAGCAGCCGAGGGTTCATGAACACTGAAGCTTTCTTT
cdr3_aa: CASSRGFMNTEAFF

v_call: TRBV6-5
cdr3_length: 16
d_call: NA
j_call: TRBJ2-7
clone_size: NA
cdr3_nt: TGTGCCAGCAGTTACGGGGGTACCCGGAGCTCCTACGAGCAGTACTTC
cdr3_aa: CASSYGGTRSSYEQYF

v_call: TRBV11-2
cdr3_length: 14
d_call: NA
j_call: TRBJ1-3
clone_size: NA
cdr3_nt: TGTGCCAGCACCACTGCAGTCTCTGGAAACACCATATATTTT
cdr3_aa: CASTTAVSGNTIYF

v_call: TRBV2
cdr3_length: 14
d_call: NA
j_call: TRBJ2-5
clone_size: NA
cdr3_nt: TGTGCCAGCAGTTTGCGACAAATTCAAGAGACCCAGTACTTC
cdr3_aa: CASSLRQIQETQYF

v_call: TRBV7-2
cdr3_length: 17
d_call: TRBD1
j_call: TRBJ2-1
clone_size: NA
cdr3_nt: TGTGCCAGCAGCTTAGTGGGGATCGGGACAGCATACAATGAGCAGTTCTTC
cdr3_aa: CASSLVGIGTAYNEQFF

v_call: TRBV7-8
cdr3_length: 15
d_call: TRBD1
j_call: TRBJ1-2
clone_size: once
cdr3_nt: TGTGCCAGCAGCTTAGAGGAGACAGGGTACTATGGCTACACCTTC
cdr3_aa: CASSLEETGYYGYTF

v_call: TRBV2
cdr3_length: 13
d_call: NA
j_call: TRBJ2-1
clone_size: NA
cdr3_nt: TGTGCCAGCATACTCGGTATTGGGAATGAGCAGTTCTTC
cdr3_aa: CASILGIGNEQFF

v_call: TRBV7-9
cdr3_length: 15
d_call: TRBD1
j_call: TRBJ1-2
clone_size: NA
cdr3_nt: TGTGCCAGCAGCTTAGGGGCGGGACAGGGGAATGGCTACACCTTC
cdr3_aa: CASSLGAGQGNGYTF

v_call: TRBV7-9
cdr3_length: 14
d_call: TRBD1
j_call: TRBJ1-2
clone_size: NA
cdr3_nt: TGTGCCAGCACAGGGACAGGGATAGACTATGGCTACACCTTC
cdr3_aa: CASTGTGIDYGYTF

v_call: TRBV6-5
cdr3_length: 14
d_call: NA
j_call: TRBJ2-5
clone_size: NA
cdr3_nt: TGTGCCAGCAACCCTATCGGGACATCTGAGACCCAGTACTTC
cdr3_aa: CASNPIGTSETQYF

v_call: TRBV4-3
cdr3_length: 15
d_call: NA
j_call: TRBJ1-3
clone_size: NA
cdr3_nt: TGCGCCAGCAGCCACGGGACATCCTCTGGAAACACCATATATTTT
cdr3_aa: CASSHGTSSGNTIYF

v_call: TRBV18
cdr3_length: 14
d_call: NA
j_call: TRBJ2-7
clone_size: once
cdr3_nt: TGTGCCAGCTCACCAGGCAGGGCGTCCTACGAGCAGTACTTC
cdr3_aa: CASSPGRASYEQYF

v_call: TRBV29-1
cdr3_length: 12
d_call: NA
j_call: TRBJ2-3
clone_size: NA
cdr3_nt: TGCAGCGTTTATGGGACACCAGATACGCAGTATTTT
cdr3_aa: CSVYGTPDTQYF

v_call: TRBV7-3
cdr3_length: 15
d_call: TRBD1
j_call: TRBJ2-1
clone_size: NA
cdr3_nt: TGTGCCAGCAGCCCCCGGACAGGGGGAATCGATGAGCAGTTCTTC
cdr3_aa: CASSPRTGGIDEQFF

v_call: TRBV7-2
cdr3_length: 16
d_call: TRBD1
j_call: TRBJ1-6
clone_size: NA
cdr3_nt: TGTGCCAGCAGCTTCGGACAGGGACTTTCCAATTCACCCCTCCACTTT
cdr3_aa: CASSFGQGLSNSPLHF

v_call: TRBV4-1
cdr3_length: 16
d_call: NA
j_call: TRBJ1-4
clone_size: NA
cdr3_nt: TGCGCCAGCAGCCAAGAGGCCAGCAGGGGCGGTGAAAAACTGTTTTTT
cdr3_aa: CASSQEASRGGEKLFF

v_call: TRBV2
cdr3_length: 13
d_call: TRBD1
j_call: TRBJ1-2
clone_size: once
cdr3_nt: TGTGCCACCGGTCGACAGGGAAGGAATGGCTACACCTTC
cdr3_aa: CATGRQGRNGYTF

v_call: TRBV6-5
cdr3_length: 15
d_call: TRBD1
j_call: TRBJ2-3
clone_size: NA
cdr3_nt: TGTGCCAGCAGCCCCCGACAGGGGGCAGGGGATACGCAGTATTTT
cdr3_aa: CASSPRQGAGDTQYF

v_call: TRBV28
cdr3_length: 17
d_call: NA
j_call: TRBJ1-1
clone_size: NA
cdr3_nt: TGTGCCAGCAGCGACCCTCGGGGGGGGGCCATGAACACTGAAGCTTTCTTT
cdr3_aa: CASSDPRGGAMNTEAFF

v_call: TRBV7-3
cdr3_length: 16
d_call: TRBD1
j_call: TRBJ2-1
clone_size: NA
cdr3_nt: TGTGCCAGCAGCTTAAGAGGGGGCTTATCCTACAATGAGCAGTTCTTC
cdr3_aa: CASSLRGGLSYNEQFF

v_call: TRBV25-1
cdr3_length: 15
d_call: NA
j_call: TRBJ1-1
clone_size: NA
cdr3_nt: TGTGCCAGCAGTGAATATGGAGAGGGGAGGGCTGAAGCTTTCTTT
cdr3_aa: CASSEYGEGRAEAFF

v_call: TRBV5-1
cdr3_length: 17
d_call: NA
j_call: TRBJ1-4
clone_size: NA
cdr3_nt: TGCGCCAGCAGCTTGGCCCCGTATACAGGGCGATGGGAAAAACTGTTTTTT
cdr3_aa: CASSLAPYTGRWEKLFF

v_call: TRBV7-9
cdr3_length: 16
d_call: NA
j_call: TRBJ2-1
clone_size: NA
cdr3_nt: TGTGCCAGCAGCCGAAACGCGCATATCGGAATCTCGCCTCAGTTCTTC
cdr3_aa: CASSRNAHIGISPQFF

v_call: TRBV2
cdr3_length: 11
d_call: NA
j_call: TRBJ1-2
clone_size: NA
cdr3_nt: TGTGCCAGCAGCCAAAACTATGGCTACACCTTC
cdr3_aa: CASSQNYGYTF